Shown below are 6 T cell receptor beta chains from a single sample sequenced in a study of CD8+CD57+ T cells in acquired aplastic anemia. CDR3 and TCR beta VDJ profiling relied on a genomic DNA template. TCRdb passed the reads through MiXCR, listing each CDR3 protein once. The sample holds about 150,000 distinct CDR3 sequences, around half seen once. Flow cytometry had shown expanded CD8+CD57+ cells in the patients chosen for sequencing. The specimen was sorted CD4+, CD8+, or CD8+CD57+ T cells (not recorded which) from PBMCs. The receptors were sampled from a human donor with aplastic anemia.

This chain's CDR3 is CASSLKRETQYF. The CDR3 DNA is TGTGCCAGCAGCCTCAAGAGGGAGACCCAGTACTTC. The rearrangement uses TRBV7-8 and TRBJ2-5; D ambiguous. V lost 5 bases and J lost 5, with 9 bases in between. The CDR3 sequence is 12 residues long. Germline V gene data show CDR1 as SGHVS and CDR2 as FQNEAQ.

This clonotype was counted at least ten times. CDR3 loop: CASRRQSGSYNEQFF. CDR3 nucleotides: TGTGCCAGCAGAAGACAGAGCGGGTCCTACAATGAGCAGTTCTTC. The chain couples TRBV6-1 to TRBJ2-1, with D perhaps matching TRBD2 (6 bases). Trimming cost V 6 bases and J 1 base, with 13 bases left between them. This CDR3 is built from 15 residues. Germline CDR1 MNHNS, CDR2 SASEGT.

This chain links TRBV5-1 with TRBJ2-7, with D perhaps matching TRBD2 (5 bases). The CDR3 loop spans 15 amino acids. The germline gives CDR1 SGHRS, CDR2 YFSETQ. V lost 3 bases and J lost 0, with 13 bases in between. The CDR3 here is CASSYMDGLSYEQYF. Written as DNA, the CDR3 is TGCGCCAGCAGCTATATGGACGGACTCTCCTACGAGCAGTACTTC.

This clonotype came up many times. This chain links TRBV4-2 with TRBJ2-1, with 9 nucleotides matching TRBD1. CDR1 and CDR2 from the germline V gene are LGHNA and YNFKEQ. This CDR3 region has 15 residues. The J segment lost 4 bases and the V segment lost 6 bases, leaving 7 bases of the junction unmatched. This CDR3 reads CASRVDRGSYNEQFF. CDR3 coding DNA: TGTGCCAGCAGGGTCGACAGGGGGAGTTACAATGAGCAGTTCTTC.

This clonotype appeared many times. The rearrangement joins TRBV6-1 to TRBJ1-2; a weak D match, TRBD1 (6 bases). CDR1 is MNHNS, CDR2 SASEGT, per germline. This CDR3 is built from 15 residues. V shed 3 bases and J shed 3 bases, with 14 bases lying between them. The CDR3 region is CASSDQGTPYYGYTF. The CDR3 bases are TGTGCCAGCAGTGACCAGGGGACCCCTTACTATGGCTACACCTTC.

This clonotype has ten or more counts. This chain joins TRBV5-1 and TRBJ2-1, with D perhaps matching TRBD1 (6 bases). Germline-derived CDR1 and CDR2 are SGHRS and YFSETQ. V was clipped by 6 bases and J by 4 bases, with 14 bases between them. The CDR3 has 14 residues. CDR3 protein: CASNEGERYNEQFF. The CDR3 bases are TGCGCCAGCAACGAGGGGGAACGTTACAATGAGCAGTTCTTC.